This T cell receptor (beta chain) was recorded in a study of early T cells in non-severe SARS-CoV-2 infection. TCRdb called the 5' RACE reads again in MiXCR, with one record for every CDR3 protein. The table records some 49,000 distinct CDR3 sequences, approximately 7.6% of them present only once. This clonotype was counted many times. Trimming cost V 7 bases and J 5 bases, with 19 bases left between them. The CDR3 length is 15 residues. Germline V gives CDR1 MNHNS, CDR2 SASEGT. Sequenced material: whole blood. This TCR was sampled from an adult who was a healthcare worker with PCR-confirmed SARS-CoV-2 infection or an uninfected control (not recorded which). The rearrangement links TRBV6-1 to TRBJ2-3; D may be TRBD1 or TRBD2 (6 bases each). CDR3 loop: CASTTGIGGIDTQYF. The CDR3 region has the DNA TGTGCCAGCACCACAGGGATCGGAGGGATAGATACGCAGTATTTT.